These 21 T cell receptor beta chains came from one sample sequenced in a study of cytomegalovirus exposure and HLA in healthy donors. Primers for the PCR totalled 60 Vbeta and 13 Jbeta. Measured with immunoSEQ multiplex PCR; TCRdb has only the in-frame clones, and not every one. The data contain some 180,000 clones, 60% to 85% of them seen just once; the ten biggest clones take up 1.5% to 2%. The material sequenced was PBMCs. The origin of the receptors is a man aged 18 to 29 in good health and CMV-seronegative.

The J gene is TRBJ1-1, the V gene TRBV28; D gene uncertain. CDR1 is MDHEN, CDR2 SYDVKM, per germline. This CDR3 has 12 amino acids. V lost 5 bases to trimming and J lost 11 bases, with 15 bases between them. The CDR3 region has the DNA TGTGCCAGCAGTCCCCAGACCCTGAGGGCTTTCTTT. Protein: CASSPQTLRAFF.

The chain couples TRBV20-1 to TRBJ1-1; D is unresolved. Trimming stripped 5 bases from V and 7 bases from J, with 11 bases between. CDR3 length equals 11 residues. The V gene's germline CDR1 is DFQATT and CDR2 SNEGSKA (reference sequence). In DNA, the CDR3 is TGCAGTGCTTCAGCAGGATGTGAAGCTTTCTTT. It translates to CSASAGCEAFF.

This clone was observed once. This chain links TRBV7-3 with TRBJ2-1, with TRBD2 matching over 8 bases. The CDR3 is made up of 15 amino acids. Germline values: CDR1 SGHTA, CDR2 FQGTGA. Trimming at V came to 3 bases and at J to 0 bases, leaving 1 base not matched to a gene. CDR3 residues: CASSFSGISYNEQFF. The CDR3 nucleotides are TGTGCCAGCAGCTTTAGCGGGATCTCCTACAATGAGCAGTTCTTC. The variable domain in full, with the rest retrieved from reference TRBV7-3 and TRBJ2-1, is GAGVSQTPSNKVTEKGKYVELRCDPISGHTALYWYRQSLGQGPEFLIYFQGTGAADDSGLPNDRFFAVRPEGSVSTLKIQRTERGDSAVYLCASSFSGISYNEQFFGPGTRLTVL.

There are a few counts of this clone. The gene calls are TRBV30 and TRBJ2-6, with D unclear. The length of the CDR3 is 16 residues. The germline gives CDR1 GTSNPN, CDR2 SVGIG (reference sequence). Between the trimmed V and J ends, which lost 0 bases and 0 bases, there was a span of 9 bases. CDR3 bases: TGTGCCTGGAGTGTACCGGGTGCCTCTGGGGCCAACGTCCTGACTTTC. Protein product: CAWSVPGASGANVLTF.

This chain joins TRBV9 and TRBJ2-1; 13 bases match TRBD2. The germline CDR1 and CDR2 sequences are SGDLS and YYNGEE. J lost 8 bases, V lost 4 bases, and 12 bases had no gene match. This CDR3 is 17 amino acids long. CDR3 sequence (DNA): TGTGCCAGCAGCCCCTCCCTCCCGGGACTAGCGGGACATGAGCAGTTCTTC. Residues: CASSPSLPGLAGHEQFF.

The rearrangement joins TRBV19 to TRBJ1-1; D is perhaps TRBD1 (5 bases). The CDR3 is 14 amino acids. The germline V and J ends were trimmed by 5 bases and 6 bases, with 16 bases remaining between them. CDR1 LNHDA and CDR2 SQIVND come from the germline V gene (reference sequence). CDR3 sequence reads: CASSPLPRAAEAFF. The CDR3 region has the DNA TGTGCCAGTAGTCCTCTCCCCAGGGCGGCTGAAGCTTTCTTT.

The CDR3: CASSEWGVYNEQFF. CDR3 DNA: TGTGCCAGCAGTGAATGGGGGGTCTACAATGAGCAGTTCTTC. The V call is TRBV25-1, the J call TRBJ2-1, with D possibly TRBD2 on 6 matching bases. CDR3 length equals 14 residues. With 1 base removed from V and 3 bases from J, the gap between germline ends came to 7 bases. Germline V gene lookup returns CDR1 MGHDK and CDR2 SYGVNS.

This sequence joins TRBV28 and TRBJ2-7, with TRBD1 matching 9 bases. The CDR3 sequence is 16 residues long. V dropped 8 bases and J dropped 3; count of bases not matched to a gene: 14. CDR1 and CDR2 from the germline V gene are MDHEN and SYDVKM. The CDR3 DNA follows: TGTGCCAGCGTAACAGGGGGCATGACTTGGGGCTACGAGCAGTACTTC. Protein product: CASVTGGMTWGYEQYF.

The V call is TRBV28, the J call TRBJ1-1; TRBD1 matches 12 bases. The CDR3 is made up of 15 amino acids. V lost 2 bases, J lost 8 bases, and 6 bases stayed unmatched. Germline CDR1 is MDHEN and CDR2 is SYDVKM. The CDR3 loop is CASSLPGTGGGEAFF. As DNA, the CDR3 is TGTGCCAGCAGTTTACCCGGGACAGGGGGCGGGGAAGCTTTCTTT. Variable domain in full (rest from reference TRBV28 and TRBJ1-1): DVKVTQSSRYLVKRTGEKVFLECVQDMDHENMFWYRQDPGLGLRLIYFSYDVKMKEKGDIPEGYSVSREKKERFSLILESASTNQTSMYLCASSLPGTGGGEAFFGQGTRLTVV.

The CDR3 loop is CASSPEVSKNEQFF. CDR3 nucleotides: TGTGCCAGCAGCCCGGAGGTTAGCAAGAATGAGCAGTTCTTC. This chain connects TRBV5-4 to TRBJ2-1; a possible D gene is TRBD2 (5 bases). This CDR3 is 14 amino acids long. The V gene lost 4 bases and the J gene lost 7 bases, with 15 bases spanning the gap. Germline V gene sequence: CDR1 SGHNT, CDR2 YYREEE (reference sequence).

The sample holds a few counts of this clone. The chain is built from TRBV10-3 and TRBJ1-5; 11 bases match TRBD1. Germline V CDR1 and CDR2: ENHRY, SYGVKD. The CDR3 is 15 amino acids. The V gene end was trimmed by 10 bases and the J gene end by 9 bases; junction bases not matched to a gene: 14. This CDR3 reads CASAGQGAPWGPQHF. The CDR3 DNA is TGTGCCAGCGCCGGACAGGGGGCCCCGTGGGGGCCCCAGCATTTT.

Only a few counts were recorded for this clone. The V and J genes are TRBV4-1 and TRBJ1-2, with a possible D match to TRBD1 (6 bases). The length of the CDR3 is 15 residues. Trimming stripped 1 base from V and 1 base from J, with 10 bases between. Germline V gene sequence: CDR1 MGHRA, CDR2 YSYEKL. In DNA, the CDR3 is TGCGCCAGCAGCCAAGGGGGGCTTCATAACTATGGCTACACCTTC. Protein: CASSQGGLHNYGYTF.

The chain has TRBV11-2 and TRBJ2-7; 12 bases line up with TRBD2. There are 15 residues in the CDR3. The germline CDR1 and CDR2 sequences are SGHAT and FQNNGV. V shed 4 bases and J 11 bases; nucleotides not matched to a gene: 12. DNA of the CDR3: TGTGCCAGCAGCTCCCCACTGCGACTAGCGGGAGCTAAGTACTTC. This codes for CASSSPLRLAGAKYF.

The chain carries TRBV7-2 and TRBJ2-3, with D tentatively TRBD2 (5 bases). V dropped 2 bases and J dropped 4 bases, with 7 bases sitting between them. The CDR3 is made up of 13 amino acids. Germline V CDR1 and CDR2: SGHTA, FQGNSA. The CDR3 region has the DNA TGTGCCAGCAGCTTATGGGGAGCAGATACGCAGTATTTT. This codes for CASSLWGADTQYF.

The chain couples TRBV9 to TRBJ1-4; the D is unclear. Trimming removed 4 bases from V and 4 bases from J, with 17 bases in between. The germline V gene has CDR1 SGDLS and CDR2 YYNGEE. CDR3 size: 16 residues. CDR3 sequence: CASSPLGRVGNEKLFF. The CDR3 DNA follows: TGTGCCAGCAGCCCGCTCGGGCGGGTGGGTAATGAAAAACTGTTTTTT.

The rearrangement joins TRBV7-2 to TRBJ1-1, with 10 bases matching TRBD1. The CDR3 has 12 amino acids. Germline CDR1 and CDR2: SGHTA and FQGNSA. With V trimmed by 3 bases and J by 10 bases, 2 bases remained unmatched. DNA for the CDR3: TGTGCCAGCAGCTTGGACAGGGGGGGAGCTTTCTTT. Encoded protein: CASSLDRGGAFF.

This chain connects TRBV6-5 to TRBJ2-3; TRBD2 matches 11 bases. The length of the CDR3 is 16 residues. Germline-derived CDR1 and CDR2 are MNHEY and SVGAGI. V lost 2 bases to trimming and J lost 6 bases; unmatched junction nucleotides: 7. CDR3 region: CASSYGGLAAPDTQYF. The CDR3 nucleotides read TGTGCCAGCAGTTACGGGGGACTAGCGGCCCCGGATACGCAGTATTTT.

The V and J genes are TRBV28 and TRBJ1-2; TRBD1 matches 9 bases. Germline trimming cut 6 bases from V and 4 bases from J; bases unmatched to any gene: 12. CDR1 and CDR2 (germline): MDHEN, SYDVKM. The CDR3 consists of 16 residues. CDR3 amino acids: CASRAPGVGQGYGYTF. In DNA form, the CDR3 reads TGTGCCAGCAGAGCTCCCGGGGTGGGACAGGGCTATGGCTACACCTTC.

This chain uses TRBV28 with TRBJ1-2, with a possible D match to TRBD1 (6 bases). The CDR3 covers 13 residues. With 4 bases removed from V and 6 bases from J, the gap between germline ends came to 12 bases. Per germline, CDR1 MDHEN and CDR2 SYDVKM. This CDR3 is CASSSETGHGYTF. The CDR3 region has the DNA TGTGCCAGCAGTTCAGAAACAGGGCATGGCTACACCTTC.

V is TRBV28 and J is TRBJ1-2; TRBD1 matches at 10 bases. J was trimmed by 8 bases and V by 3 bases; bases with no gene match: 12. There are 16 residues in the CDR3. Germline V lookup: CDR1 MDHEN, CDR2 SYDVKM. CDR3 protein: CASSLTPPGQGLGYTF. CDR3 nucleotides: TGTGCCAGCAGTTTGACCCCCCCGGGACAGGGGTTGGGCTACACCTTC.

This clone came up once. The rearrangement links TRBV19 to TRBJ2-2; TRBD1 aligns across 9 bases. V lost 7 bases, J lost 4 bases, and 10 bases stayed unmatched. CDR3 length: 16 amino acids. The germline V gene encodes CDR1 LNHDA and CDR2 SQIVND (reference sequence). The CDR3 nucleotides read TGTGCCAGTACCGCCCGGACAGGGGTGTCCACCGGGGAGCTGTTTTTT. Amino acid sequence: CASTARTGVSTGELFF.